Listed below are T cell receptor beta chains from one sample, sequenced in a study of OX40 agonist ivuxolimab in advanced cancers. The assay was immunoSEQ multiplex PCR, and TCRdb's table has in-frame clones only and misses some. The table has 45,000 to 50,000 clones, roughly 86% seen once. Sample: CD4+ or CD8+ T cells sorted from blood, taken in a trial of the OX40 agonist ivuxolimab. All receptors come from an adult with an advanced solid tumor such as melanoma, head and neck, liver or kidney cancer. The CDR3 runs from the conserved cysteine through the conserved F or W. D genes are given only for firm matches. Size values are once, few and many counts, or a class for expanded clones, and some rows have none.

D: NA; J: TRBJ1-4; size: once; V: TRBV5-5; DNA: TGTGCCAGCAGCCCCCGGTTTAATCAGGCGGGTGAAAAACTGTTTTTT; CDR3: CASSPRFNQAGEKLFF
D: NA; J: TRBJ2-7; size: NA; V: TRBV2; DNA: TGTGCCAGCAGTGAAGACTCCTACTCCTACGAGCAGTACTTC; CDR3: CASSEDSYSYEQYF
D: NA; J: TRBJ2-2; size: NA; V: TRBV2; DNA: TGTGCCAGCAGGTGGCAGGGAGAGACCGGGGAGCTGTTTTTT; CDR3: CASRWQGETGELFF
D: NA; J: TRBJ2-7; size: NA; V: TRBV7-2; DNA: TGTGCCAGCAGCTCCTCAGGTAGATGGGCCCACGAGCAGTACTTC; CDR3: CASSSSGRWAHEQYF
D: NA; J: TRBJ2-1; size: NA; V: TRBV9; DNA: TGTGCCAGCAGCGTAGGGCTGTCCTACAATGAGCAGTTCTTC; CDR3: CASSVGLSYNEQFF
D: NA; J: TRBJ1-2; size: NA; V: TRBV7-2; DNA: TGTGCCAGCAGCTTAGACTACCAATGGGGCTATGGCTACACCTTC; CDR3: CASSLDYQWGYGYTF
D: TRBD2; J: TRBJ2-1; size: NA; V: TRBV19; DNA: TGTGCCAGTAGCATAGGACTAGCGGGAGGGAGCTCCTACAATGAGCAGTTCTTC; CDR3: CASSIGLAGGSSYNEQFF
D: TRBD1; J: TRBJ1-4; size: few; V: TRBV28; DNA: TGTGCCAGCAGTACCCCAGGGGGAGGAATTGAAAAACTGTTTTTT; CDR3: CASSTPGGGIEKLFF
D: TRBD2; J: TRBJ2-7; size: NA; V: TRBV19; DNA: TGTGCCAGTAGGGATCGGCGGGAGGCGGGCGAGCAGTACTTC; CDR3: CASRDRREAGEQYF
D: TRBD1; J: TRBJ1-5; size: NA; V: TRBV19; DNA: TGTGCCAGTATAGCAGACAGGGCTTTCAATCAGCCCCAGCATTTT; CDR3: CASIADRAFNQPQHF
D: NA; J: TRBJ2-2; size: NA; V: TRBV7-2; DNA: TGTGCCAGCAGTCTCATTACCACCACCGGGGAGCTGTTTTTT; CDR3: CASSLITTTGELFF